Many counts were recorded for the clone carrying this T cell receptor beta chain. Its matching antigen is unknown. Researchers took RNA transcripts and amplified TCR beta CDR3 regions from them. The authors performed first-round RT-PCR with HTBI primers and then a second-round multiplex PCR. TCRdb ran MiXCR on the multiplex PCR reads and lists one entry per CDR3 protein. The sample carries about 620,000 distinct CDR3 sequences, about a fifth recorded once. The CDR3 runs to 14 residues. Germline CDR1 MDHEN, CDR2 SYDVKM. The V and J ends lost 5 bases and 2 bases respectively, with 13 bases between them. The term stable hyperthyroidism indicated an absence of ophthalmopathy within 18 months of follow-up. The diagnosis was founded upon clinical symptoms, serum thyroxine, TRAb, thyroid ultrasound and orbital computed tomography. The entry originates in a study of Graves' ophthalmopathy and Graves' hyperthyroidism. Whole-study results and caveats: In blood, most expanded thyroid clonotypes above 0.001 frequency were also detected. Forecasting of ophthalmopathy progression by the model achieved less than 71% sensitivity and roughly 78% specificity.

This TCR derives from a woman younger than 30 with stable Graves' hyperthyroidism. Some clones in this sample may be carry-over from other donors' samples. Sequencing was done on a sample of peripheral blood. The chain links TRBV28 to TRBJ2-7; D gene unclear. CDR3 region: CASSGSRKTYEQYF. The CDR3 nucleotides read TGTGCCAGCAGTGGCTCCAGGAAAACCTACGAGCAGTACTTC.